Below are 19 T cell receptor beta chains sequenced from a single sample in a study of shared clonotypes between healthy human individuals. This table comes from immunoSEQ multiplex PCR, and its TCRdb copy is limited to in-frame clones, with some not included. The data contain more than 850,000 clones, approximately 78% of them singletons. The sample comprised memory CD4+ T cells from PBMCs. Documented subset: CD45RA-negative fraction. The receptors here all came from a young man in good health. Some clones in this sample may be carry-over from other donors' samples.

In this sample, this clone turned up many times. The chain has TRBV5-4 and TRBJ1-6, with D maybe TRBD1 (6 bases). V lost 4 bases to trimming and J lost 8 bases, with 13 bases between them. The germline V gene has CDR1 SGHNT and CDR2 YYREEE (reference sequence). This CDR3 spans 14 amino acids. The CDR3 DNA reads TGTGCCAGCAGCCCCGGGACAATTGATTCACCCCTCCACTTT. Amino acids: CASSPGTIDSPLHF.

V gene TRBV25-1 combines with J gene TRBJ1-2; TRBD1 might be the D (5 bases). This CDR3 has 14 residues. Germline CDR1 and CDR2: MGHDK and SYGVNS. Trimming shortened V by 1 base and J by 5 bases, and 11 bases separated the two germline ends. CDR3 coding DNA: TGTGCCAGCAGTGAATCGGGACGGCGGTATGGCTACACCTTC. It translates to CASSESGRRYGYTF.

The chain has TRBV18 and TRBJ2-5, with 11 bases identical to TRBD1. The germline CDR1 and CDR2 sequences are KGHSH and LQKENI. V shed 1 base, J shed 3 bases, and the junction held 4 bases outside the gene matches. CDR3 length: 16 residues. This CDR3 reads CASSPRTGGGKETQYF. The DNA of the CDR3 is TGTGCCAGCTCACCACGGACAGGGGGCGGGAAAGAGACCCAGTACTTC.

The chain recombines TRBV5-8 with TRBJ2-3, with a possible D match to TRBD2 (6 bases). From germline, CDR1 is SGHTS and CDR2 YDEGEE. Between the trimmed V and J ends, which lost 3 bases and 2 bases, there was a span of 16 bases. The CDR3 extends over 16 amino acids. The CDR3 nucleotides are TGTGCCAGCAGCTCAGGGACTGGAGAGTTCACAGATACGCAGTATTTT. The encoded protein is CASSSGTGEFTDTQYF.

Comments on this clone: Other DNA sequences in the same sample also yield this CDR3. This rearrangement joins TRBV9 to TRBJ2-5; D might be TRBD1 (6 bases). Germline V gives CDR1 SGDLS, CDR2 YYNGEE. V was trimmed by 2 bases and J by 5 bases, leaving 10 bases between them. The CDR3 runs to 13 residues. As DNA, the CDR3 is TGTGCCAGCAGCGTTGGTAGGGGGGAGACCCAGTACTTC. Its protein product is CASSVGRGETQYF.

The chain combines TRBV18 with TRBJ2-5; D could derive from TRBD1 or TRBD2 (6 bases each). There are 13 residues in the CDR3. The germline V and J ends were trimmed by 6 bases and 7 bases, with 15 bases remaining between them. Germline-derived CDR1 and CDR2 are KGHSH and LQKENI. CDR3 amino acids: CASSLGGLGTQYF. In nucleotides, the CDR3 is TGTGCCAGCTCCCTAGGGGGGCTCGGGACCCAGTACTTC.

The chain joins TRBV5-1 to TRBJ1-1; no clear D. The CDR3 length is 14 residues. The germline CDR1 and CDR2 sequences are SGHRS and YFSETQ. The ends were cut back, 2 bases at V and 5 bases at J, with 13 bases in the middle. The CDR3 DNA reads as TGCGCCAGCAGCTTACGCGGGGTGGGTACTGAAGCTTTCTTT. Protein product: CASSLRGVGTEAFF.

The chain employs TRBV18 and TRBJ1-1, with TRBD1 identical over 9 bases. The germline gives CDR1 KGHSH, CDR2 LQKENI. The CDR3 sequence is 13 residues long. V was pared by 5 bases and J by 8 bases, with 6 bases of the junction left unmatched. The CDR3 DNA reads as TGTGCCAGCTCAGGGAACAGGGGGCTGGAAGCTTTCTTT. It yields the protein CASSGNRGLEAFF.

The rearrangement links TRBV28 to TRBJ2-2; the match to TRBD1 covers 8 bases. The CDR3 consists of 14 residues. Germline assignment: CDR1 MDHEN and CDR2 SYDVKM. With 5 bases clipped from V and 6 bases from J, the junction kept 5 bases outside the gene matches. CDR3 coding DNA: TGTGCCAGCAGTCCGTCAGGGGGCCCCGGGGAGCTGTTTTTT. Translation gives CASSPSGGPGELFF.

This chain uses TRBV10-3 with TRBJ1-3; unclear D gene. This CDR3 contains 12 residues. The germline V and J ends were trimmed by 10 bases and 4 bases, with 11 bases remaining between them. The V gene's germline CDR1 is ENHRY and CDR2 SYGVKD. The CDR3 reads CATGKDGNTIYF. DNA for the CDR3: TGTGCCACCGGGAAGGACGGAAACACCATATATTTT.

The chain uses TRBV6-1 and TRBJ2-1; 10 bases line up with TRBD2. The V and J ends lost 9 bases and 6 bases, in that order; junction bases with no gene match: 5. The V gene's germline CDR1 is MNHNS and CDR2 SASEGT. This CDR3 spans 13 amino acids. This CDR3 reads CASAASGGNEQFF. In nucleotides, the CDR3 is TGTGCCAGTGCGGCTAGCGGGGGCAATGAGCAGTTCTTC.

The genes are TRBV29-1 and TRBJ2-2, with TRBD1 identical over 9 bases. The CDR3 spans 13 residues. V shed 7 bases and J 3 bases; nucleotides not matched to a gene: 3. The germline V gene encodes CDR1 SQVTM and CDR2 ANQGSEA. This CDR3 reads CSGGQGDTGELFF. CDR3 nucleotides: TGCAGCGGGGGACAGGGTGACACCGGGGAGCTGTTTTTT.

The CDR3 sequence is CASRLGLAGAHSEQYF. The CDR3 bases are TGTGCCAGCAGACTCGGACTAGCGGGAGCACACAGCGAGCAGTACTTC. The chain has TRBV6-4 and TRBJ2-7; TRBD2 matches at 13 bases. V lost 6 bases to trimming and J lost 6 bases; unmatched junction nucleotides: 11. The CDR3 consists of 16 residues. Germline loops: CDR1 MRHNA, CDR2 SNTAGT.

The chain couples TRBV7-2 to TRBJ2-4, with unresolved D. In germline, CDR1 is SGHTA, CDR2 FQGNSA. V dropped 5 bases and J dropped 3 bases, with 17 bases sitting between them. CDR3 length equals 16 residues. CDR3 in amino acids: CASSIDLPRDKNIQYF. As DNA, the CDR3 is TGTGCCAGCAGCATCGACCTCCCCCGAGACAAAAACATTCAGTACTTC.

The V gene is TRBV5-4, the J gene TRBJ2-5, with 8 positions matching TRBD2. Trimming took 4 bases from V and 5 from J; bases not matched to a gene: 7. The CDR3 totals 14 residues. From germline, CDR1 is SGHNT and CDR2 YYREEE (reference sequence). The CDR3 nucleotides are TGTGCCAGCAGCCGAGCGGGAGTCTGGGAGACCCAGTACTTC. Residues: CASSRAGVWETQYF.

The chain is built from TRBV27 and TRBJ2-3; 12 bases match TRBD2. The germline V gene has CDR1 MNHEY and CDR2 SMNVEV (reference sequence). V trimming: 4 bases; J trimming: 5 bases; junction bases outside the gene matches: 7. The CDR3 sequence is 16 residues long. The CDR3 coding sequence is TGTGCCAGCAGTTCCCCACTAGCGGGAGGTCGAGATACGCAGTATTTT. Its protein is CASSSPLAGGRDTQYF.

The J gene is TRBJ2-3, the V gene TRBV9; D call uncertain. The CDR3 runs 15 residues. V gave up 0 bases and J gave up 3 bases, with 11 bases separating them. Germline CDR1 SGDLS, CDR2 YYNGEE. CDR3 in amino acids: CASSVGFMGTDTQYF. The CDR3 nucleotides read TGTGCCAGCAGCGTAGGGTTTATGGGGACAGATACGCAGTATTTT.

This rearrangement joins TRBV15 to TRBJ2-5, with D tentatively TRBD1 (6 bases). The CDR3 totals 12 residues. Looked up from germline, CDR1 is LNHNV and CDR2 is YYDKDF (reference sequence). V was pared by 1 base and J by 7 bases, with 7 bases between. In DNA form, the CDR3 reads TGTGCCACCAGCAGAGCACAGGGGACCCAGTACTTC. It encodes CATSRAQGTQYF.

The rearrangement joins TRBV7-9 to TRBJ2-7; D is unclear. Deletions cut 1 base from V and 7 bases from J, with 11 bases between. The germline V gene encodes CDR1 SEHNR and CDR2 FQNEAQ (reference sequence). The CDR3 totals 13 residues. CDR3 coding DNA: TGTGCCAGCAGCTTAGGTGGCGAGAGGGAGCAGTACTTC. Translating gives CASSLGGEREQYF.